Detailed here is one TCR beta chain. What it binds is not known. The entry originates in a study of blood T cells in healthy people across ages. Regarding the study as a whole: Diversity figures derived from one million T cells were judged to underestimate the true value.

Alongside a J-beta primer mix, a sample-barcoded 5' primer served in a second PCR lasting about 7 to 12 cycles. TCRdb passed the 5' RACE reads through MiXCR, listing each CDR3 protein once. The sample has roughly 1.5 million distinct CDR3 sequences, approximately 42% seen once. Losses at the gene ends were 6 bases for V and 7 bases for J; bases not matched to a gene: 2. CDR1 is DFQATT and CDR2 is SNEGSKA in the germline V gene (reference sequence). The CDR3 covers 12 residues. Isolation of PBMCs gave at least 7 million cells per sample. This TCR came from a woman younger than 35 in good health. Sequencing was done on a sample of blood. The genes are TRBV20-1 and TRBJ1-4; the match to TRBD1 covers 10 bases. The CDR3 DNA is TGCAGTGCCCGGACAGGGGGTGAAAAACTGTTTTTT. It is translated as CSARTGGEKLFF.